This TCR beta chain was obtained from a study of T cell responses to AZD1222 COVID-19 vaccine. Study-level findings and limits: After the peak T cell response, and only then, were repertoires sampled.

Germline-derived CDR1 and CDR2 are MDHEN and SYDVKM. This CDR3 has 9 amino acids. V was pared by 8 bases and J by 4 bases, with 3 bases between. This clone was seen a single time. No antigen is known for it. Within the sample, other DNA sequences also encode this same CDR3. Generated by immunoSEQ multiplex PCR, the TCRdb table keeps only in-frame clones and is missing some. Found here are 250,000 to 300,000 clones, around 93% of them singletons; the top ten hold 0.55%. The TCR was taken from an adult who received the AZD1222 COVID-19 vaccine. The chain recombines TRBV28 with TRBJ2-7; D is undetermined. The source was peripheral blood, collected 28 days after the second AZD1222 dose. The CDR3 DNA is TGTGCCAGCGGGTACGAGCAGTACTTC. Translation: CASGYEQYF.